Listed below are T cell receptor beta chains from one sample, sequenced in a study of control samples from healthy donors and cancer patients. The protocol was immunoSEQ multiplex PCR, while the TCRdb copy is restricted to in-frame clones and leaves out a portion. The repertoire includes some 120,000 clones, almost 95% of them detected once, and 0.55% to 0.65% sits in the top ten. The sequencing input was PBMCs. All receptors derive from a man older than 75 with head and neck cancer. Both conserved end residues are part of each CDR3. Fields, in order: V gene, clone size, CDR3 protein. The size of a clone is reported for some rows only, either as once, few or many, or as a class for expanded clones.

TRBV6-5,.,CASRAGTEAFF
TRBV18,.,CASSPAGAGTDTQYF
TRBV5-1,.,CASSLMPDDEKLFF
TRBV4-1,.,CASSRRTGTGELFF
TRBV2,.,CASRENYGYTF
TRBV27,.,CASSFAGLYGYTF
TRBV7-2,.,CASRLQGYTEAFF
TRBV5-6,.,CASSLGRFSGNTIYF
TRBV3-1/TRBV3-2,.,CASSQLDRGGTGELFF
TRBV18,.,CASSQTGGGRSSGNTIYF
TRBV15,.,CATSRDREKLNQPQHF
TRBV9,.,CASSKRRGVNSPLHF
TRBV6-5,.,CASSGQGTGNTIYF
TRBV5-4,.,CASSLAPYQPQHF
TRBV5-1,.,CARSLGGGEGQPQHF
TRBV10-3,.,CAISDARGGSGSPLHF
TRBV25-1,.,CASSEWGRGSNYGYTF
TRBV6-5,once,CASSYSKGSASYEQYF
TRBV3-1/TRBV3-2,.,CASSQEGLAGSSGETQYF
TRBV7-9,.,CASSFPGQGNEQYF
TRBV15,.,CATSRDRVYEQYF
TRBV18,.,CASSTTGGRDSPLHF
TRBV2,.,CASIQAGNSPLHF
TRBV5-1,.,CASSLDWEQFF
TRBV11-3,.,CASSGPGGEQYF
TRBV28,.,CASRQGIRKNIQYF
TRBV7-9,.,CASSSEIWTSGSDEQFF
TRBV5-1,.,CASSLAVDFRGETQYF
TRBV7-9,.,CASSLPNGGETDTQYF
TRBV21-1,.,CASSKRLRGYEPQHF
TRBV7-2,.,CASSLLDSFYYEQYF
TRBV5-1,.,CASSATSGRTGEQFF
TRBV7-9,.,CASSLPLLEAFF
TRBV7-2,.,CASSLVGGGGYEQYF
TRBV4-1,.,CASSQDPGLAGVGPYEQYF
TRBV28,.,CASSQGSSGIYEQYF
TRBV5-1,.,CASSLLRPDYGYTF
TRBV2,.,CASSAGQGSYNEQFF
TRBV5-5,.,CASSANRQDLEAFF
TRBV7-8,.,CASSPAGGHTGELFF
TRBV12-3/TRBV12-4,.,CASSFRGSGQYF
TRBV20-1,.,CSASGGGYEQYF
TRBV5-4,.,CASSSDRLSGNTIYF
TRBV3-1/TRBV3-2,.,CASSQSQDRLDASYEQYF
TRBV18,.,CASSPREDIAVEAFF
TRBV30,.,CASTIYNSPLHF
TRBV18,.,CASSPRQGAAQPQHF
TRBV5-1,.,CASSLGAGYLSGANVLTF
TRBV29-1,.,CSAAVGQETQYF
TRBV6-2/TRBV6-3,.,CASSSLTGGYEQFF
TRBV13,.,CASSYGTSEAFF
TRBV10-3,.,CATTRGSSNANYGYTF
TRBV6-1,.,CASSEVGAANEKLFF
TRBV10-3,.,CAISQAGATNEKLFF
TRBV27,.,CASSLGVGGGGETQYF
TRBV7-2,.,CASSLAGQAQETQYF
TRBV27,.,CASRPTGSYGYTF
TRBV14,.,CASSQDRLETQYF
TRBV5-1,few,CASSLGTNSYEQYF